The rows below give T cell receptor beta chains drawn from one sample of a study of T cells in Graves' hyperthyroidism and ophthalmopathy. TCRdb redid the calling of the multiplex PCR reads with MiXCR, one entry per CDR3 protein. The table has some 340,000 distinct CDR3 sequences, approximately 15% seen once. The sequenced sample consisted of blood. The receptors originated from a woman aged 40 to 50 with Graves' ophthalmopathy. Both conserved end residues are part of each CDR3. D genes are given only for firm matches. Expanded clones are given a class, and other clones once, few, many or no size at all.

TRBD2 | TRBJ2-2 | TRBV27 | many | CASSIGLAGVVVGELFF | TGTGCCAGCAGTATTGGACTAGCGGGGGTCGTCGTCGGGGAGCTGTTTTTT
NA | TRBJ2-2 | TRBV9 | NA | CASSVSTGDTGELFF | TGTGCCAGCAGCGTATCGACAGGTGACACCGGGGAGCTGTTTTTT
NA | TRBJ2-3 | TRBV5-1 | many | CASRIWGSRADTQYF | TGCGCCAGCAGGATATGGGGGTCTAGGGCAGATACGCAGTATTTT
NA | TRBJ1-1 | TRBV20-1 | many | CSASPLDRMNTEAFF | TGCAGTGCTAGCCCCTTAGACAGGATGAACACTGAAGCTTTCTTT
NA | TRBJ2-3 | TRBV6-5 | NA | CASSYSWGGGQDTQYF | TGTGCCAGCAGTTACTCATGGGGGGGGGGCCAAGATACGCAGTATTTT
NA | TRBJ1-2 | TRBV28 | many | CASSQPNYGYTF | TGTGCCAGCAGTCAACCGAACTATGGCTACACCTTC
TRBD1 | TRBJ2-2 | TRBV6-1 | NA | CASRLRGTGGPGELFF | TGTGCCAGCAGACTTAGGGGGACAGGGGGTCCCGGGGAGCTGTTTTTT
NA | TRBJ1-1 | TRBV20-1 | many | CSASPTGGFIAFF | TGCAGTGCTAGCCCGACCGGAGGGTTTATAGCTTTCTTT
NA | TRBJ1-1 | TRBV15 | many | CATSSPGVGLSMNTEAFF | TGTGCCACCAGCAGCCCAGGGGTGGGACTCAGCATGAACACTGAAGCTTTCTTT
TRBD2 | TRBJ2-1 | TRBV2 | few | CASSEYLAGVSEQFF | TGTGCCAGCAGTGAATACCTAGCGGGAGTTAGTGAGCAGTTCTTC
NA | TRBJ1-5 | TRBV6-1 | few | CASWDLWGNQPQHF | TGTGCCAGCTGGGACCTTTGGGGGAATCAGCCCCAGCATTTT
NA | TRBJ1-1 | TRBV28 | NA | CASSGSDTEAFF | TGTGCCAGCAGTGGGAGCGACACTGAAGCTTTCTTT
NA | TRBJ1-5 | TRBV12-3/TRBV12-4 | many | CASSIREPGHQPQHF | TGTGCCAGCAGTATTCGGGAGCCAGGCCATCAGCCCCAGCATTTT
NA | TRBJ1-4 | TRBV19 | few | CASSRTSGAREQLFF | TGTGCCAGTAGTCGAACGTCCGGGGCCCGAGAGCAACTGTTTTTT
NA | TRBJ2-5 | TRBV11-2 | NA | CASSLTGTTYF | TGTGCCAGCAGCTTGACCGGGACAACGTACTTC
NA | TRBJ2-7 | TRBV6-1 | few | CASSEYRDYEQYF | TGTGCCAGCAGTGAGTACAGAGACTACGAGCAGTACTTC
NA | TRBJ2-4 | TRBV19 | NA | CASSTGELSKNIQYF | TGTGCCAGTAGTACGGGGGAGCTTTCCAAAAACATTCAGTACTTC
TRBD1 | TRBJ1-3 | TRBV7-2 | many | CASSSRGQGNTIYF | TGTGCCAGCAGCTCACGGGGACAGGGAAACACCATATATTTT
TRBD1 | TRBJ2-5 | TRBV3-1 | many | CASSQGLGGYETQYF | TGTGCCAGCAGCCAAGGATTAGGGGGCTACGAGACCCAGTACTTC
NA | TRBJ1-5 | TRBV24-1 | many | CATSGGAFDQPQHF | TGTGCCACCAGTGGGGGGGCTTTTGATCAGCCCCAGCATTTT
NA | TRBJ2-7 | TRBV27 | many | CASSSQGYEQYF | TGTGCCAGCAGTTCTCAAGGCTACGAGCAGTACTTC
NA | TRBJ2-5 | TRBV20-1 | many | CSAAPAVQETQYF | TGCAGTGCAGCCCCAGCGGTCCAGGAGACCCAGTACTTC
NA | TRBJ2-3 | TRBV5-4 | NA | CASSFGTGGGTQYF | TGTGCCAGCAGCTTTGGGACCGGAGGGGGTACGCAGTATTTT
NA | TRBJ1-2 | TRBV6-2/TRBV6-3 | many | CASSQPVNYGYTF | TGTGCCAGCAGTCAACCCGTTAACTATGGCTACACCTTC
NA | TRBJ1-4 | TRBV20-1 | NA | CSARDGQRETSTNEKLFF | TGCAGTGCTAGAGACGGACAGAGGGAGACCTCCACTAATGAAAAACTGTTTTTT
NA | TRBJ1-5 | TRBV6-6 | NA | CASSYRGSNQPQHF | TGTGCCAGCAGTTACCGGGGGAGCAATCAGCCCCAGCATTTT
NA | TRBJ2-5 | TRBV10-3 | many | CAISVSEGGETQYF | TGTGCCATCAGTGTGTCCGAGGGGGGAGAGACCCAGTACTTC
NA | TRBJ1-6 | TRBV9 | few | CASSPERPSSYNSPLHF | TGTGCCAGCAGCCCTGAGCGGCCGAGCTCCTATAATTCACCCCTCCACTTT
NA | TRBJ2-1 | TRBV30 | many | CACGTSYNEQFF | TGTGCCTGTGGGACATCGTACAATGAGCAGTTCTTC
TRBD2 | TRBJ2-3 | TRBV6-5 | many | CASSYLAGSGDTQYF | TGTGCCAGCAGTTACCTAGCGGGGAGCGGGGATACGCAGTATTTT
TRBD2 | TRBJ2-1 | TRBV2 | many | CASSLGLAGENEQFF | TGTGCCAGCAGTCTAGGACTAGCGGGAGAGAATGAGCAGTTCTTC
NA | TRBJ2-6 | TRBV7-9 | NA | CASSLDAVSGANVLTF | TGTGCCAGCAGCTTAGACGCGGTCTCTGGGGCCAACGTCCTGACTTTC
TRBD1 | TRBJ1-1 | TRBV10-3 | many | CAIALSDRGGAEAFF | TGTGCCATAGCTCTTTCGGACAGGGGTGGAGCTGAAGCTTTCTTT
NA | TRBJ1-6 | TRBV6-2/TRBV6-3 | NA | CASRSKSGSPLHF | TGTGCCAGCAGGTCAAAATCAGGAAGTCCCCTCCACTTT
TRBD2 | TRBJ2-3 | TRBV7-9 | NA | CASSSPSGVIYTDTQYF | TGTGCCAGCAGCTCCCCTAGCGGGGTGATTTACACAGATACGCAGTATTTT
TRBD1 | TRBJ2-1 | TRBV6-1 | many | CASRITGTGRHEQFF | TGTGCCAGCAGGATAACCGGGACAGGCAGGCATGAGCAGTTCTTC
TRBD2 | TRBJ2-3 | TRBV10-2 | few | CASGGTSGTDTQYF | TGCGCCAGCGGGGGGACTAGCGGGACTGATACGCAGTATTTT
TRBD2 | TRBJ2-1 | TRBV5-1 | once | CASSFLAGAYNEQFF | TGCGCCAGCAGCTTCCTAGCGGGGGCCTACAATGAGCAGTTCTTC
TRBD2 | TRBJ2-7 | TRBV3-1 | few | CASSQGLALEYEQYF | TGTGCCAGCAGCCAAGGACTAGCATTGGAATACGAGCAGTACTTC